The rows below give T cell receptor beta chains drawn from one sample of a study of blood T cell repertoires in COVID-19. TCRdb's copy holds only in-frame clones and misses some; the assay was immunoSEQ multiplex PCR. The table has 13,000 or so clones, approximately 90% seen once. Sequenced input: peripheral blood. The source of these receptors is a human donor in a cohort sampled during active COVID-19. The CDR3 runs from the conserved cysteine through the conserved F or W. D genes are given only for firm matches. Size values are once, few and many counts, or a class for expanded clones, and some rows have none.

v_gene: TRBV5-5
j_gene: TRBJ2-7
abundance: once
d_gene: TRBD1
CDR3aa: CASSLPDRGVNEQYF
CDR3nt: TGTGCCAGCAGCTTGCCGGACAGGGGGGTGAACGAGCAGTACTTC

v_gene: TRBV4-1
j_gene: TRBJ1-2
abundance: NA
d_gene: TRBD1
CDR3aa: CASSQGTGGRYVHYGYTF
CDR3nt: TGCGCCAGCAGCCAGGGGACAGGGGGGCGTTATGTTCACTATGGCTACACCTTC

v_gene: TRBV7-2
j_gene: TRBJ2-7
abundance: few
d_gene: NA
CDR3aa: CASSRWDTFTEQYF
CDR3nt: TGTGCCAGCAGCCGTTGGGACACTTTCACCGAGCAGTACTTC

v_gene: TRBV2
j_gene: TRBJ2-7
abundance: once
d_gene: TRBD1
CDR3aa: CASSFNRDRRSYEQYF
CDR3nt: TGTGCCAGCAGTTTCAACCGGGACAGGAGGTCCTACGAGCAGTACTTC

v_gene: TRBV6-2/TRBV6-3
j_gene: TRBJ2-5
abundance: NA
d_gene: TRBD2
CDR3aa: CASSYSIASGGPPQETQYF
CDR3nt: TGTGCCAGCAGTTACTCGATCGCTAGCGGGGGGCCGCCTCAAGAGACCCAGTACTTC

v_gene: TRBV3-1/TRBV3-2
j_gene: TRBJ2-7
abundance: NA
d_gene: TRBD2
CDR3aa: CASSQDQKMGLAGESSYEQYF
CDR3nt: TGTGCCAGCAGCCAAGACCAAAAAATGGGGCTAGCGGGGGAAAGCTCCTACGAGCAGTACTTC

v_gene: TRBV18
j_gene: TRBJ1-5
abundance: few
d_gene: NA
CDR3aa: CASSPPPGIALNQPQHF
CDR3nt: TGTGCCAGCTCACCCCCCCCGGGTATTGCCCTCAATCAGCCCCAGCATTTT

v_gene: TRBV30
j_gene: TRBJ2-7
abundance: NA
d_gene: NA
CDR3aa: CAWNYGGTYEQYF
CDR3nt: TGTGCCTGGAATTATGGAGGCACCTACGAGCAGTACTTC

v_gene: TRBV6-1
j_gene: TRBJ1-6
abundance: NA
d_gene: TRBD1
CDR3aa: CASSEVHGTANSPLHF
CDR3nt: TGTGCCAGCAGTGAAGTTCACGGGACAGCGAATTCACCCCTCCACTTT

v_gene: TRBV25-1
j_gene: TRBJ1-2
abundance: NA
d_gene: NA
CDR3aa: CASSGQKTNYGYTF
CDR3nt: TGTGCCAGCAGTGGTCAGAAAACTAACTATGGCTACACCTTC

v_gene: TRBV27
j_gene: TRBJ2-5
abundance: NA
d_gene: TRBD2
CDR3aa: CASSLSLRTRREGETQYF
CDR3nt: TGTGCCAGCAGTTTATCCCTGAGGACTAGGAGAGAGGGAGAGACCCAGTACTTC

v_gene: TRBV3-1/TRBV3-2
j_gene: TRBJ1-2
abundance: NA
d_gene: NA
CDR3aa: CASSQDPVPNYGYTF
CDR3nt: TGTGCCAGCAGCCAAGATCCAGTACCTAACTATGGCTACACCTTC

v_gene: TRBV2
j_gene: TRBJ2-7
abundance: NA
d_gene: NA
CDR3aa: CASAGPNYEQYF
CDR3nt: TGTGCCAGCGCGGGACCAAACTACGAGCAGTACTTC

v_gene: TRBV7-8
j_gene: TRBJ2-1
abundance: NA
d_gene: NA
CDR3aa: CASSFVFPRDEQFF
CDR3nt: TGTGCCAGCAGCTTTGTCTTCCCCAGGGATGAGCAGTTCTTC

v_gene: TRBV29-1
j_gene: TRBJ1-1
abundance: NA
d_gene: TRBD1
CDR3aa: CSVYMDRVGTEAFF
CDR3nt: TGCAGCGTATATATGGACAGGGTTGGGACTGAAGCTTTCTTT

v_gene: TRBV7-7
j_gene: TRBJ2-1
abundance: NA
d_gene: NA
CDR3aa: CASSLYRDSPYNEQFF
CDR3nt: TGTGCTAGCAGCTTGTACCGGGACTCACCCTACAATGAGCAGTTCTTC

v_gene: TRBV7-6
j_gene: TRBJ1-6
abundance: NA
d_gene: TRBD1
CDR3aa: CASSLEGGGSYNSPLHF
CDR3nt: TGTGCCAGCAGCTTAGAAGGGGGCGGTTCCTATAATTCACCCCTCCACTTT

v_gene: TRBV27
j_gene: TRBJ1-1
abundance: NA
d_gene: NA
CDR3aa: CASSFREKNTEAFF
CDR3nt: TGTGCCAGCAGTTTCCGCGAAAAGAACACTGAAGCTTTCTTT

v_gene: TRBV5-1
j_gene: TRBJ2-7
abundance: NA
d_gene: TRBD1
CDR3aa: CASSTDRGHEQYF
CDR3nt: TGCGCCAGCAGCACTGACAGGGGCCACGAGCAGTACTTC

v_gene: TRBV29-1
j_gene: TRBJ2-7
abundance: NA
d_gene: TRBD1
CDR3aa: CSAVPTGYYEQYF
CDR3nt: TGCAGCGCTGTCCCGACAGGGTACTACGAGCAGTACTTC

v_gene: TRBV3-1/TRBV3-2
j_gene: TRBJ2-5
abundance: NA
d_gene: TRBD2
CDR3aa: CASSLAPSGGARTQYF
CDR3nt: TGTGCCAGCAGCCTTGCCCCTAGCGGGGGAGCACGGACCCAGTACTTC

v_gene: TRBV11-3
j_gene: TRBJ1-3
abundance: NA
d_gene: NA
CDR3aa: CASSLDRGSGNTIYF
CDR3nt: TGTGCCAGCAGCTTAGACAGGGGATCGGGAAACACCATATATTTT

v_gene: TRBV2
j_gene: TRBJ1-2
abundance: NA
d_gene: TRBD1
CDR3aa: CASSEGPPGQGGYGYTF
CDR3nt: TGTGCCAGCAGTGAAGGACCCCCGGGACAGGGGGGCTATGGCTACACCTTC

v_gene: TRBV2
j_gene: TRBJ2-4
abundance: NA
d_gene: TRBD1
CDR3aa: CASQGQENIQYF
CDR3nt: TGTGCCAGCCAGGGACAGGAGAACATTCAGTACTTC

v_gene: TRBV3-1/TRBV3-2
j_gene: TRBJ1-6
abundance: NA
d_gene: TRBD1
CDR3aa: CASSQGGQGYNSPLHF
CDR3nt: TGTGCCAGCAGCCAAGGAGGACAGGGCTATAATTCACCCCTCCACTTT

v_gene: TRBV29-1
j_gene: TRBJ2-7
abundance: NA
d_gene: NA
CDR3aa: CSVCPTSSYEQYF
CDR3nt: TGCAGCGTTTGTCCAACAAGCTCCTACGAGCAGTACTTC

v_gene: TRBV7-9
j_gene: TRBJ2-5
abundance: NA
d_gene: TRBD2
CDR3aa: CASSLALVAGQETQYF
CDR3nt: TGTGCCAGCAGCTTAGCCCTGGTAGCGGGCCAAGAGACCCAGTACTTC

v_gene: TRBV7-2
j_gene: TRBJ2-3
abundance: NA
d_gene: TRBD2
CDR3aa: CASSFLTSGGRSDTQYF
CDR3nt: TGTGCCAGCAGCTTCCTGACTAGCGGGGGGCGGTCGGATACGCAGTATTTT

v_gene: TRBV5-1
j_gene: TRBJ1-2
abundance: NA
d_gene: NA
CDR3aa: CASSSDGGRNYGYTF
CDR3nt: TGCGCCAGCAGCTCCGACGGGGGGCGGAACTATGGCTACACCTTC

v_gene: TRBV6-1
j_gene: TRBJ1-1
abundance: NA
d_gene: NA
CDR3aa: CASSELGGSTEAFF
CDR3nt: TGTGCCAGCAGTGAATTGGGGGGGTCCACTGAAGCTTTCTTT